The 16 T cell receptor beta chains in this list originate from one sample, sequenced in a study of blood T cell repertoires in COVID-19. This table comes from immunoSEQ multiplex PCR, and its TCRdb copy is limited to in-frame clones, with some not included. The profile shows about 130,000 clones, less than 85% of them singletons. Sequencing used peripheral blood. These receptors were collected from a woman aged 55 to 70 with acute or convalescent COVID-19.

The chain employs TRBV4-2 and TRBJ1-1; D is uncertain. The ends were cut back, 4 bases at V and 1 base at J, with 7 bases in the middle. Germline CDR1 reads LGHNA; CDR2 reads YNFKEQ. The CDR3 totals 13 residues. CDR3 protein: CASSRSGNTEAFF. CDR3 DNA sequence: TGTGCCAGCAGCCGATCAGGGAACACTGAAGCTTTCTTT.

CDR3 nucleotides: TGTGCCAGCTCACCGAGTACGGCGGGACAGTTTAATGAAAAACTGTTTTTT. It encodes CASSPSTAGQFNEKLFF. This chain joins TRBV18 and TRBJ1-4, with 7 bases fitting TRBD1. The CDR3 runs 17 residues. Germline V gives CDR1 KGHSH, CDR2 LQKENI. J gave up 4 bases and V 3 bases, and 11 bases lay outside the gene matches.

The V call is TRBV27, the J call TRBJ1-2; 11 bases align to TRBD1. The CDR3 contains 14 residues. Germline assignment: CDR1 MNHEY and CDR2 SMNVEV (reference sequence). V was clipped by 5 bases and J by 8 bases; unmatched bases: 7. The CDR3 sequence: CASSLGQGASGYTF. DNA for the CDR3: TGTGCCAGCAGTCTAGGACAGGGGGCTAGCGGCTACACCTTC.

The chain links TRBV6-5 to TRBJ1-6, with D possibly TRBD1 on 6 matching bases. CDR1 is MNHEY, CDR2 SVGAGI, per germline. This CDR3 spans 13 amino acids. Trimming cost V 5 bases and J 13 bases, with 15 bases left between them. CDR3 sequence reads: CASSTGLPLPLHF. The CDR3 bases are TGTGCCAGCAGTACAGGGCTCCCGTTGCCCCTCCACTTT.

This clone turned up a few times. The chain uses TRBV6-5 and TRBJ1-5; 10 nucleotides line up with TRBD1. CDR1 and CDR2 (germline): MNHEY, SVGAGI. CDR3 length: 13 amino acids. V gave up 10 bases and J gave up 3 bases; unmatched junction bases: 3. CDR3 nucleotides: TGTGCCATTGGGACAGGGGACAATCAGCCCCAGCATTTT. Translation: CAIGTGDNQPQHF.

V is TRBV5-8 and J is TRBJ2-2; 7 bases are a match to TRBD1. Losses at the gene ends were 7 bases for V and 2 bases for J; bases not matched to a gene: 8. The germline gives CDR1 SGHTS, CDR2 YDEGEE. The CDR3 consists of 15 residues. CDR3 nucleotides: TGTGCCAGCGGGGGACAGCCTATCAACACCGGGGAGCTGTTTTTT. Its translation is CASGGQPINTGELFF.

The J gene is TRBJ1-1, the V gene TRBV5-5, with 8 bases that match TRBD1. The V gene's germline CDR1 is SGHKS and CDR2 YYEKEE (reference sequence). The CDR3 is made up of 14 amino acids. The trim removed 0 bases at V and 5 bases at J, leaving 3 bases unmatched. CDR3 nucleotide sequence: TGTGCCAGCAGCTTGGGACAGGGGAGAACTGAAGCTTTCTTT. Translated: CASSLGQGRTEAFF.

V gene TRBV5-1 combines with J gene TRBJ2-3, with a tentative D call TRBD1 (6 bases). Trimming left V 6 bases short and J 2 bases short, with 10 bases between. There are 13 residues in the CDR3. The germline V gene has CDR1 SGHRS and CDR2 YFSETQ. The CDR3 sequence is CASNTGNTDTQYF. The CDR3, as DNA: TGCGCCAGCAATACAGGGAACACAGATACGCAGTATTTT.

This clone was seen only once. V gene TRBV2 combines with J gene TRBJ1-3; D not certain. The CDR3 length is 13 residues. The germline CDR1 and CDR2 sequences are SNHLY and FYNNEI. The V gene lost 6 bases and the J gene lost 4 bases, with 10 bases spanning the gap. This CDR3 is CASRRGVGNTIYF. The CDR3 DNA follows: TGTGCCAGCAGGCGGGGAGTCGGAAACACCATATATTTT.

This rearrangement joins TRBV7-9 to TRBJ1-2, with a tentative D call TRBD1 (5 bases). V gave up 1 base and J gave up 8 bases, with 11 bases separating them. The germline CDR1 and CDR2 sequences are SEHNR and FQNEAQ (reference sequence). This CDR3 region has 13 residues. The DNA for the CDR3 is TGTGCCAGCAGCTTAGGGCAGGGTTACGGCTACACCTTC. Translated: CASSLGQGYGYTF.

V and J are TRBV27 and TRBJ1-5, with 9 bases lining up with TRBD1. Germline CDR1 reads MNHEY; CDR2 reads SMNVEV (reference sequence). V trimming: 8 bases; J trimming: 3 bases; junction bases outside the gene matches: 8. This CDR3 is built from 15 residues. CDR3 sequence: CASGETGGINQPQHF. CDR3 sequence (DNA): TGTGCCAGCGGAGAGACAGGGGGGATCAATCAGCCCCAGCATTTT.

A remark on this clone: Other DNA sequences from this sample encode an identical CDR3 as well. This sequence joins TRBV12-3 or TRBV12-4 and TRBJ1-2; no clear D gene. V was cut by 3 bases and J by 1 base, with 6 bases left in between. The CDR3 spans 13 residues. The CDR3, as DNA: TGTGCCAGCAGTTTTGGCCTTAACTATGGCTACACCTTC. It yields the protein CASSFGLNYGYTF.

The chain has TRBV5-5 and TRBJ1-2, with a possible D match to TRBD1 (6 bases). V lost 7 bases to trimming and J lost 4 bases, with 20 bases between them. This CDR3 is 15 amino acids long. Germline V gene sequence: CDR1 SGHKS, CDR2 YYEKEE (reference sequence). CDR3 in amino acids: CASRPEAGVTYGYTF. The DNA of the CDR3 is TGTGCCAGCCGCCCTGAGGCAGGGGTGACCTATGGCTACACCTTC.

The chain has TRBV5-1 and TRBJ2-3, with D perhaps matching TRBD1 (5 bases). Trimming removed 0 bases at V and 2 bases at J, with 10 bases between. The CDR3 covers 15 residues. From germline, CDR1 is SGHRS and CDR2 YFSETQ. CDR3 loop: CASSLDRIPTDTQYF. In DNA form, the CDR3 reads TGCGCCAGCAGCTTGGACAGGATCCCCACAGATACGCAGTATTTT.

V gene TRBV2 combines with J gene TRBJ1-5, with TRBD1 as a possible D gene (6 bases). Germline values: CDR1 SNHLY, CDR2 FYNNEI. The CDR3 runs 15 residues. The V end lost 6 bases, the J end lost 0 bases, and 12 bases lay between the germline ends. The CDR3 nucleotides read TGTGCCAGCAGAATCGGACAGTATAGCAATCAGCCCCAGCATTTT. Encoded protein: CASRIGQYSNQPQHF.

CDR3 in DNA: TGTGCCTGGAGTTCCGGGACAGGGAGCTATGGCTACACCTTC. Protein product: CAWSSGTGSYGYTF. This sequence joins TRBV30 and TRBJ1-2; 9 bases match TRBD1. From germline, CDR1 is GTSNPN and CDR2 SVGIG (reference sequence). CDR3 length: 14 amino acids. V was clipped by 2 bases and J by 4 bases; unmatched bases: 5.